This TCR beta chain is drawn from a study of control samples from healthy donors and cancer patients. TCRdb keeps only in-frame clones here, not all; method: immunoSEQ multiplex PCR. Here the sample spans 100,000 to 150,000 clones, about 93% being singletons. V gave up 3 bases and J gave up 5 bases, with 15 bases separating them. The CDR3 contains 15 residues. Germline CDR1 MNHEY, CDR2 SMNVEV (reference sequence). Sequenced material: blood. This rearrangement joins TRBV27 to TRBJ2-3; possibly TRBD1 or TRBD2 for D (5 bases each). The clonotype comes from a man in his forties or fifties in good health. DNA of the CDR3: TGTGCCAGCAGTTTGAGGGACCCCGACCTAGATACGCAGTATTTT. This codes for CASSLRDPDLDTQYF.